The sequence of this T cell receptor (beta chain) was determined in a study of T-cell memory formation after mild COVID-19. Study-level findings and limits: The study found balanced CD4/CD8 in clones contracting day 15 to 85 and a CD4+ lean in later expanders.

Germline loops: CDR1 KGHSH, CDR2 LQKENI. Between the trimmed V and J ends, which lost 1 base and 4 bases, there was a span of 10 bases. This CDR3 contains 14 residues. TCRdb reprocessed the 5' RACE reads via MiXCR and lists one record per CDR3 protein. The sample carries 200,000 to 250,000 distinct CDR3 sequences, 16% recorded once. This clonotype occurred many times. Its cognate antigen is unknown. The sequencing input was PBMCs or a T cell subset sorted from them (not recorded which). The sequence was collected from a man younger than 35 who had mild COVID-19 (a few samples of this study predate the infection). Cell type and time point are not known. This chain uses TRBV18 with TRBJ2-5; D is undetermined. The CDR3 DNA follows: TGTGCCAGCTCACCACAGTTTTTCCGAGAGACCCAGTACTTC. Its protein is CASSPQFFRETQYF. The variable domain in full, with the rest retrieved from reference TRBV18 and TRBJ2-5, is NAGVMQNPRHLVRRRGQEARLRCSPMKGHSHVYWYRQLPEEGLKFMVYLQKENIIDESGMPKERFSAEFPKEGPSILRIQQVVRGDSAAYFCASSPQFFRETQYFGPGTRLLVL.